This is a list of T cell receptor beta chains from one sample in a study of CD8 T cells in Susac syndrome. In TCRdb, the immunoSEQ multiplex PCR reads were re-called with MiXCR into one record per CDR3 protein. The sample shows over 70,000 distinct CDR3 sequences, around 96% of them seen only once. The sequencing input was CD8+ T cells from PBMCs. These receptors were taken from a human donor with Susac syndrome. Both conserved end residues are part of each CDR3. A D gene is named only where the DNA matches it firmly. The size field is filled for only some rows; it gives once, few, many or a size class.

J: TRBJ2-7; V: TRBV6-5; size: -; D: -; CDR3: CASSYSTPERGEQYF; DNA: TGTGCCAGCAGTTACTCGACTCCCGAGAGAGGCGAGCAGTACTTC
J: TRBJ2-5; V: TRBV2; size: -; D: TRBD1; CDR3: CASRDRAKTQYF; DNA: TGTGCCAGCAGGGACAGGGCGAAGACCCAGTACTTC
J: TRBJ1-6; V: TRBV5-4; size: -; D: -; CDR3: CASSLSTGSLSPLHF; DNA: TGTGCCAGCAGCTTGAGTACAGGGTCCCTCTCACCCCTCCACTTT
J: TRBJ1-4; V: TRBV7-7; size: once; D: TRBD1; CDR3: CASSSGVDRGREKLFF; DNA: TGTGCTAGCAGCTCAGGCGTAGACAGGGGAAGGGAAAAACTGTTTTTT
J: TRBJ2-5; V: TRBV9; size: -; D: -; CDR3: CASSVHMRGDPREETQYF; DNA: TGTGCCAGCAGCGTTCACATGCGAGGGGACCCTCGGGAGGAGACCCAGTACTTC
J: TRBJ2-7; V: TRBV6-4; size: once; D: -; CDR3: CASTTGRIGEQYF; DNA: TGTGCCAGCACCACGGGGAGGATCGGCGAGCAGTACTTC
J: TRBJ2-3; V: TRBV5-8; size: -; D: TRBD1; CDR3: CASSLGQGMKADTQYF; DNA: TGTGCCAGCAGCTTGGGACAGGGCATGAAAGCAGATACGCAGTATTTT
J: TRBJ2-3; V: TRBV19; size: once; D: TRBD1; CDR3: CASSRGTGASTDTQYF; DNA: TGTGCCAGTAGTCGCGGGACAGGGGCTTCCACAGATACGCAGTATTTT
J: TRBJ1-4; V: TRBV10-3; size: -; D: TRBD1; CDR3: CAIRGQGNEKLFF; DNA: TGTGCCATCAGGGGACAGGGGAATGAAAAACTGTTTTTT
J: TRBJ1-4; V: TRBV19; size: -; D: -; CDR3: CASRFREKLFF; DNA: TGTGCCAGTCGATTCCGAGAAAAACTGTTTTTT
J: TRBJ1-3; V: TRBV30; size: -; D: -; CDR3: CAWTPGRGRAGNTIYF; DNA: TGTGCCTGGACCCCCGGAAGGGGGAGGGCTGGAAACACCATATATTTT
J: TRBJ1-5; V: TRBV9; size: once; D: -; CDR3: CASSAGENSNQPQHF; DNA: TGTGCCAGCAGCGCCGGAGAGAATAGCAATCAGCCCCAGCATTTT
J: TRBJ2-7; V: TRBV7-9; size: -; D: -; CDR3: CASSSGSLAYEQYF; DNA: TGTGCCAGCAGCTCCGGGAGCTTGGCCTACGAGCAGTACTTC
J: TRBJ1-5; V: TRBV7-8; size: -; D: -; CDR3: CASSLAVDAGDQPQHF; DNA: TGTGCCAGCAGCTTAGCGGTGGACGCCGGGGATCAGCCCCAGCATTTT
J: TRBJ2-1; V: TRBV7-9; size: once; D: TRBD2; CDR3: CASRLAGDYNEQFF; DNA: TGTGCCAGCAGACTAGCGGGGGATTACAATGAGCAGTTCTTC
J: TRBJ1-3; V: TRBV29-1; size: -; D: -; CDR3: CSVTKSSGNTIYF; DNA: TGCAGCGTTACAAAGAGCTCTGGAAACACCATATATTTT
J: TRBJ2-3; V: TRBV7-9; size: -; D: -; CDR3: CASSLAQGSTDTQYF; DNA: TGTGCCAGCAGCTTAGCGCAGGGTAGCACAGATACGCAGTATTTT
J: TRBJ1-2; V: TRBV6-1; size: -; D: -; CDR3: CASSSSFGDYGYTF; DNA: TGTGCCAGCAGTAGCTCTTTCGGGGACTATGGCTACACCTTC
J: TRBJ1-6; V: TRBV5-1; size: -; D: -; CDR3: CASSLAGAGNSPLHF; DNA: TGCGCCAGCAGCTTGGCAGGGGCTGGGAATTCACCCCTCCACTTT
J: TRBJ1-2; V: TRBV20-1; size: -; D: -; CDR3: CSARSQGLYGYTF; DNA: TGCAGTGCTAGAAGTCAGGGATTGTATGGCTACACCTTC
J: TRBJ1-1; V: TRBV29-1; size: -; D: -; CDR3: CSVEAQGNTEAFF; DNA: TGCAGCGTTGAGGCGCAGGGTAACACTGAAGCTTTCTTT
J: TRBJ1-5; V: TRBV29-1; size: -; D: -; CDR3: CSVSWGRDQPQHF; DNA: TGCAGCGTTTCCTGGGGGAGGGATCAGCCCCAGCATTTT
J: TRBJ2-5; V: TRBV7-3; size: -; D: TRBD2; CDR3: CASSLRAGGRETQYF; DNA: TGTGCCAGCAGCTTAAGAGCGGGGGGCCGGGAGACCCAGTACTTC
J: TRBJ1-1; V: TRBV19; size: -; D: -; CDR3: CASSTQGRATEAFF; DNA: TGTGCCAGTAGTACCCAAGGACGGGCGACTGAAGCTTTCTTT
J: TRBJ2-5; V: TRBV9; size: -; D: TRBD1; CDR3: CASSVVGGGETQYF; DNA: TGTGCCAGCAGCGTAGTAGGGGGCGGAGAGACCCAGTACTTC
J: TRBJ1-1; V: TRBV10-3; size: -; D: TRBD1; CDR3: CAISEGTGSEAFF; DNA: TGTGCCATCAGTGAGGGGACAGGGTCCGAAGCTTTCTTT
J: TRBJ2-3; V: TRBV7-2; size: -; D: -; CDR3: CASSSVRDGGTDTQYF; DNA: TGTGCCAGCAGCTCAGTAAGGGATGGGGGCACAGATACGCAGTATTTT
J: TRBJ1-1; V: TRBV4-3; size: -; D: -; CDR3: CASSQTGLGTEAFF; DNA: TGCGCCAGCAGCCAAACAGGGTTGGGCACTGAAGCTTTCTTT
J: TRBJ2-7; V: TRBV29-1; size: -; D: TRBD2; CDR3: CSVVPASGAYEQYF; DNA: TGCAGCGTTGTTCCGGCTAGCGGAGCCTACGAGCAGTACTTC
J: TRBJ1-1; V: TRBV7-8; size: -; D: TRBD1; CDR3: CASSLTPGGISNTEAFF; DNA: TGTGCCAGCAGCTTGACGCCAGGGGGGATATCGAACACTGAAGCTTTCTTT
J: TRBJ1-4; V: TRBV12-5; size: -; D: -; CDR3: CASMTKEKLFF; DNA: TGTGCTAGTATGACCAAAGAAAAACTGTTTTTT
J: TRBJ1-1; V: TRBV27; size: -; D: -; CDR3: CASSANRFYTEAFF; DNA: TGTGCCAGCAGTGCCAACAGGTTCTACACTGAAGCTTTCTTT
J: TRBJ2-7; V: TRBV7-9; size: -; D: -; CDR3: CASSPGLGSYEQYF; DNA: TGTGCCAGCAGCCCGGGGCTGGGGTCCTACGAGCAGTACTTC
J: TRBJ2-2; V: TRBV7-2; size: -; D: TRBD1; CDR3: CASSPRQGWSGELFF; DNA: TGTGCCAGCAGCCCGCGACAGGGGTGGTCCGGGGAGCTGTTTTTT
J: TRBJ1-1; V: TRBV6-2/TRBV6-3; size: -; D: -; CDR3: CASSYVALVNTEAFF; DNA: TGTGCCAGCAGTTACGTCGCCCTAGTGAACACTGAAGCTTTCTTT
J: TRBJ1-2; V: TRBV28; size: -; D: TRBD1; CDR3: CASSEYRGQMDYGYTF; DNA: TGTGCCAGCAGTGAATACAGGGGGCAAATGGACTATGGCTACACCTTC
J: TRBJ2-3; V: TRBV20-1; size: -; D: -; CDR3: CSARDSGGTDTQYF; DNA: TGCAGTGCTAGAGATAGTGGGGGCACAGATACGCAGTATTTT
J: TRBJ1-5; V: TRBV6-6; size: -; D: TRBD1; CDR3: CASSLDRWSNQPQHF; DNA: TGTGCCAGCAGCCTGGACAGGTGGAGCAATCAGCCCCAGCATTTT
J: TRBJ1-5; V: TRBV6-5; size: -; D: TRBD1; CDR3: CASSYSDRGQLVQHF; DNA: TGTGCCAGCAGTTACTCGGACAGGGGCCAGCTCGTTCAGCATTTT
J: TRBJ2-3; V: TRBV19; size: -; D: TRBD2; CDR3: CASKSRGGDGDTQYF; DNA: TGTGCCAGTAAAAGTCGGGGGGGGGATGGAGATACGCAGTATTTT
J: TRBJ2-1; V: TRBV20-1; size: -; D: TRBD1; CDR3: CSANRGEQFF; DNA: TGCAGTGCAAACAGGGGTGAGCAGTTCTTC
J: TRBJ1-2; V: TRBV29-1; size: -; D: -; CDR3: CSVVGGFYGYTF; DNA: TGCAGCGTTGTGGGAGGGTTCTATGGCTACACCTTC